The 30 T cell receptor beta chains listed next were all sequenced from one sample in a study of blood T cells in healthy people across ages. The use of a sample-barcoded 5' primer and a J-beta primer mix characterized a second PCR of roughly 6 to 11 cycles. TCRdb re-derived calls from the 5' RACE reads in MiXCR, one entry per CDR3 protein. Found here are roughly 1,700,000 distinct CDR3 sequences, about 30% of them singletons; the top ten hold 7.7%. Sequencing was done on a sample of blood. The receptors were sampled from a woman aged 25 to 39 in good health.

This clonotype showed up many times. The chain combines TRBV2 with TRBJ2-7; perhaps TRBD2 as D (5 bases). Per the germline V gene, CDR1 is SNHLY and CDR2 is FYNNEI. Between the trimmed V and J ends, which lost 4 bases and 3 bases, there was a span of 10 bases. The CDR3 consists of 13 residues. The CDR3 nucleotides are TGTGCCAGCAGTGGGACTCAAGACTACGAGCAGTACTTC. This translates into CASSGTQDYEQYF.

Comment on this clonotype: The junction and the germline gene differ at one end; a read error may be behind it. The chain joins TRBV2 to TRBJ1-2; the match to TRBD1 covers 10 bases. Germline V CDR1 and CDR2: SNHLY, FYNNEI. This CDR3 is built from 15 residues. The DNA of the CDR3 is TGTGCCAGCAGCAAGTCTCTCGGGACAGGGGATGGCCACACCTTC. Translated, it gives CASSKSLGTGDGHTF.

This clonotype showed up just a few times. The J gene is TRBJ2-3, the V gene TRBV3-1; 9 bases fit TRBD2. J gave up 3 bases and V 0 bases, and 4 bases lay outside the gene matches. CDR1 LGHDT and CDR2 YNNKEL come from the germline V gene (reference sequence). CDR3 length: 16 amino acids. The DNA of the CDR3 is TGTGCCAGCAGCCAAGATAAACTAGCGGGTACAGATACGCAGTATTTT. Protein: CASSQDKLAGTDTQYF.

The CDR3 nucleotides are TGTGCCAGCAGTTTCGGGAACAAGTTGGGGTCTGGCTACACCTTC. It codes for CASSFGNKLGSGYTF. The V call is TRBV12-3 or TRBV12-4, the J call TRBJ1-2; D remains unclear. V was clipped by 3 bases and J by 7 bases, with 18 bases between them. The CDR3 contains 15 residues.

With regard to this clonotype: The missing conserved phenylalanine or tryptophan at the end of this CDR3 makes a read error likely. The rearrangement uses TRBV6-2 or TRBV6-3 and TRBJ2-3, with D unresolved. Trimming pared 2 bases from V and 2 bases from J, leaving 8 bases between. Germline V gene data show CDR1 as MNHEY and CDR2 as SVGEGT. This CDR3 contains 14 residues. The chain's CDR3 is CASSYDGITDTQYS. The CDR3 bases are TGTGCCAGCAGTTACGACGGTATCACAGATACGCAGTATTCT.

As concerns this clonotype: A clone one base away is much larger, so this may be a read error. The chain uses TRBV7-2 and TRBJ2-7; 9 bases align to TRBD2. Germline CDR1 and CDR2: SGHTA and FQGNSA. This CDR3 comprises 16 residues. Germline trimming cut 2 bases from V and 3 bases from J; bases unmatched to any gene: 8. The CDR3 bases are TGTGCCAGCAGCTTAAGTGATAGCGGGAGTTTCTACGAGCAGTACTTC. Translated: CASSLSDSGSFYEQYF.

This chain joins TRBV30 and TRBJ1-2, with 8 bases aligning to TRBD1. Germline loops: CDR1 GTSNPN, CDR2 SVGIG (reference sequence). The J segment lost 8 bases and the V segment lost 2 bases, leaving 7 bases of the junction unmatched. The CDR3 length is 13 residues. CDR3 coding DNA: TGTGCCTGGAGTCAGGACAGGGTAGGAGGCTACACCTTC. Its protein is CAWSQDRVGGYTF.

The rearrangement uses TRBV3-1 and TRBJ2-2; D may be TRBD2 (5 bases). There are 15 residues in the CDR3. Trimming left V 4 bases short and J 6 bases short, with 15 bases between. The germline CDR1 and CDR2 sequences are LGHDT and YNNKEL (reference sequence). CDR3 nucleotides: TGTGCCAGCAGCCCCGAAGGAGCTAGCCCCGGGGAGCTGTTTTTT. Translating it yields CASSPEGASPGELFF. Using reference TRBV3-1 and TRBJ2-2 for the parts outside the CDR3, the full variable domain is DTAVSQTPKYLVTQMGNDKSIKCEQNLGHDTMYWYKQDSKKFLKIMFSYNNKELIINETVPNRFSPKSPDKAHLNLHINSLELGDSAVYFCASSPEGASPGELFFGEGSRLTVL.

The table lists this clonotype with a few counts. CDR3 nucleotide sequence: TGTGCCAGCAGTTCGGGAGGTCTGACTGAAGCTTTCTTT. As protein: CASSSGGLTEAFF. This chain joins TRBV28 and TRBJ1-1; D unresolved. V lost 4 bases and J 5 bases, leaving 11 bases between the germline ends. CDR1 and CDR2 from the germline V gene are MDHEN and SYDVKM. The CDR3 covers 13 residues.

The V gene is TRBV21-1, the J gene TRBJ2-6; the table gives TRBD1 as D, unverified against the DNA. TRBV21-1 is assigned pseudogene status. The CDR3 is 19 residues long. The CDR3 is CASSKEGGTLFSGANVRTF. The CDR3 nucleotides are TGTGCCAGCAGCAAAGAAGGCGGGACACTATTCTCTGGGGCCAACGTCCGGACTTTC.

This clonotype has only a few counts. The V gene is TRBV30, the J gene TRBJ2-1, with a tentative D call TRBD1 (5 bases). This CDR3 spans 13 amino acids. CDR1 GTSNPN and CDR2 SVGIG come from the germline V gene (reference sequence). Between the trimmed V and J ends, which lost 4 bases and 5 bases, there was a span of 12 bases. CDR3 protein: CAWNKGKDNEQFF. The CDR3 nucleotides are TGTGCCTGGAACAAGGGGAAGGACAATGAGCAGTTCTTC.

This clonotype was seen a few times. The chain uses TRBV4-1 and TRBJ2-3; 12 bases are a match to TRBD2. This CDR3 contains 18 residues. Germline-derived CDR1 and CDR2 are MGHRA and YSYEKL. The J segment lost 0 bases and the V segment lost 4 bases, leaving 8 bases of the junction unmatched. This CDR3 reads CASSLQLAGGTSTDTQYF. CDR3 bases: TGCGCCAGCAGCCTTCAACTAGCGGGGGGCACTAGCACAGATACGCAGTATTTT.

The sample holds a few counts of this clonotype. For the CDR3, the DNA is TGTGCCAGCAGCACATTCGGGGAGCAGTTCTTC. This translates into CASSTFGEQFF. The chain links TRBV5-8 to TRBJ2-1; D gene unclear. This CDR3 has 11 amino acids. V was trimmed by 4 bases and J by 10 bases, leaving 9 bases between them. Germline lookup yields CDR1 SGHTS and CDR2 YDEGEE.

In this sample, this clonotype turned up many times. In nucleotides, the CDR3 is TGTGCCAGCAGCCCAACCACTAGCGGGAGCCAAGAGACCCAGTACTTC. It specifies CASSPTTSGSQETQYF. The chain links TRBV12-3 or TRBV12-4 to TRBJ2-5, with 11 bases matching TRBD2. This CDR3 contains 16 residues. Trimming cost V 6 bases and J 1 base; bases outside gene matches: 7.

There are a few counts of this clonotype. V usage is TRBV18 and J usage is TRBJ1-4; no definite D call. Germline lookup yields CDR1 KGHSH and CDR2 LQKENI. CDR3 size: 14 residues. V lost 6 bases and J lost 4, with 12 bases in between. CDR3 DNA sequence: TGTGCCAGCTCGCCGTCAGCCGGTAATGAAAAACTGTTTTTT. This codes for CASSPSAGNEKLFF.

The chain uses TRBV20-1 and TRBJ2-7; 7 bases match TRBD1. In germline, CDR1 is DFQATT, CDR2 SNEGSKA (reference sequence). The CDR3 spans 15 residues. The V segment lost 5 bases and the J segment 2 bases; nucleotides outside the gene matches: 12. Here the CDR3 DNA reads TGCAGTGCTGGAAGGCCTGGCACAGGGGCCTACGAGCAGTACTTC. It specifies CSAGRPGTGAYEQYF.

The rearrangement uses TRBV10-3 and TRBJ2-1, with 10 bases that match TRBD2. The CDR3 runs to 14 residues. Looked up from germline, CDR1 is ENHRY and CDR2 is SYGVKD. The V gene end was trimmed by 11 bases and the J gene end by 5 bases; junction bases not matched to a gene: 9. CDR3: CAARPAGGNNEQFF. The CDR3 DNA reads as TGTGCCGCGAGACCAGCGGGGGGGAACAATGAGCAGTTCTTC.

As to this clonotype: Being one base from a much bigger clone, this may be a read error. The rearrangement links TRBV7-9 to TRBJ2-7; 7 bases align to TRBD2. Looked up from germline, CDR1 is SEHNR and CDR2 is FQNEAQ (reference sequence). V lost 4 bases to trimming and J lost 3 bases; unmatched junction nucleotides: 9. The CDR3 loop spans 15 amino acids. The CDR3 is CASSCEQRGFYEQYF. For the CDR3, the DNA is TGTGCCAGCAGCTGCGAACAGCGGGGCTTCTACGAGCAGTACTTC.

This clonotype was counted only a few times. The chain has TRBV12-3 or TRBV12-4 and TRBJ2-7; 8 bases match TRBD1. This CDR3 spans 15 amino acids. V lost 3 bases and J lost 4; bases outside the gene matches: 8. The CDR3 coding sequence is TGTGCCAGCAGTTTTAGGACAGGGCGGCGATACGAGCAGTACTTC. Its translation: CASSFRTGRRYEQYF.

The rearrangement links TRBV2 to TRBJ2-1; 9 bases fit TRBD1. CDR3 length equals 14 residues. The V segment lost 6 bases and the J segment 5 bases; nucleotides outside the gene matches: 5. Germline CDR1 SNHLY, CDR2 FYNNEI. This chain's CDR3 is CASRTGGGNNEQFF. As DNA, the CDR3 is TGTGCCAGCAGGACAGGGGGAGGAAACAATGAGCAGTTCTTC.

This clonotype showed up many times. The rearrangement links TRBV6-5 to TRBJ2-5; D is undetermined. CDR3 size: 13 residues. Germline V gene lookup returns CDR1 MNHEY and CDR2 SVGAGI. V was cut by 4 bases and J by 2 bases, with 8 bases left in between. CDR3: CASSLWQQETQYF. CDR3 DNA sequence: TGTGCCAGCAGTTTATGGCAGCAAGAGACCCAGTACTTC.

This clonotype has more than one count but fewer than ten. The chain recombines TRBV20-1 with TRBJ1-2; D perhaps matches TRBD1 (5 bases). The V gene's germline CDR1 is DFQATT and CDR2 SNEGSKA (reference sequence). Trimming pared 5 bases from V and 8 bases from J, leaving 12 bases between. The CDR3 length is 11 residues. The CDR3 DNA follows: TGCAGTGCTGTGGCCGGGGACGGCTACACCTTC. Protein product: CSAVAGDGYTF.

This clonotype was seen more than once but under ten times. This chain links TRBV3-1 with TRBJ2-1, with D perhaps matching TRBD1 (5 bases). The length of the CDR3 is 13 residues. Per the germline V gene, CDR1 is LGHDT and CDR2 is YNNKEL (reference sequence). The V and J ends lost 5 bases and 8 bases respectively, with 13 bases between them. CDR3 nucleotide sequence: TGTGCCAGCAGCACGACAGTAATCGATGAGCAGTTCTTC. Translating gives CASSTTVIDEQFF.

This clonotype was counted a single time. The chain links TRBV5-5 to TRBJ1-4; D is possibly TRBD1 (5 bases). The CDR3 has 15 residues. Germline CDR1 SGHKS, CDR2 YYEKEE (reference sequence). Trimming cost V 1 base and J 6 bases, with 13 bases left between them. In DNA, the CDR3 is TGTGCCAGCAGCTTGCAGGCGGGGCGAGATGAAAAACTGTTTTTT. Amino acids: CASSLQAGRDEKLFF.

This clonotype has more than one count but fewer than ten. CDR3 sequence reads: CSASGGAPSEQYF. The CDR3 DNA follows: TGCAGTGCTAGCGGGGGGGCCCCTAGCGAGCAGTACTTC. The V gene is TRBV20-1, the J gene TRBJ2-7; TRBD2 matches 8 bases. Germline CDR1 DFQATT, CDR2 SNEGSKA (reference sequence). With 3 bases clipped from V and 6 bases from J, the junction kept 7 bases outside the gene matches. The CDR3 consists of 13 residues.

This clonotype was recorded at least ten times. The V gene is TRBV4-1, the J gene TRBJ2-7; D unresolved. Germline CDR1 reads MGHRA; CDR2 reads YSYEKL. This CDR3 is built from 15 residues. V was trimmed by 4 bases and J by 5 bases, leaving 18 bases between them. The CDR3 loop reads CASSLQTSDVDEQYF. CDR3 DNA: TGCGCCAGCAGCCTACAAACCTCGGACGTGGACGAGCAGTACTTC.

This clonotype was detected a few times. The chain couples TRBV6-5 to TRBJ2-7, with TRBD1 matching 7 bases. In germline, CDR1 is MNHEY, CDR2 SVGAGI. Trimming took 7 bases from V and 4 from J; bases not matched to a gene: 13. This CDR3 region has 15 residues. The CDR3 loop reads CASTEGTAPMYEQYF. The CDR3 DNA follows: TGTGCCAGCACGGAAGGGACAGCCCCTATGTACGAGCAGTACTTC.

This chain links TRBV5-1 with TRBJ2-7, with 9 nucleotides matching TRBD2. The CDR3 sequence is 15 residues long. Germline lookup yields CDR1 SGHRS and CDR2 YFSETQ. Unmatched junction bases numbered 11, after V lost 0 bases and J lost 10 bases. The CDR3 reads CASSLVSSGANEQYF. For the CDR3, the DNA is TGCGCCAGCAGCTTGGTGTCTAGCGGGGCCAATGAACAGTACTTC.

This clonotype was picked up many times. Here the CDR3 reads CAISEEGRAMSWQFF. CDR3 DNA: TGTGCCATCAGTGAGGAAGGGCGTGCAATGAGTTGGCAGTTCTTC. The V call is TRBV10-3, the J call TRBJ2-1; D gene unclear. CDR3 length: 15 amino acids. Trimming stripped 2 bases from V and 12 bases from J, with 20 bases between. From germline, CDR1 is ENHRY and CDR2 SYGVKD.

This chain links TRBV10-1 with TRBJ2-1, with TRBD2 matching 7 bases. Losses at the gene ends were 4 bases for V and 0 bases for J; bases not matched to a gene: 21. The CDR3 extends over 21 amino acids. Germline CDR1 reads WNHNN; CDR2 reads SYGVQD (reference sequence). CDR3 region: CASSGTPRGIGAESSYNEQFF. In DNA form, the CDR3 reads TGCGCCAGCAGTGGTACCCCGCGGGGGATAGGCGCCGAAAGCTCCTACAATGAGCAGTTCTTC.